These 22 T cell receptor beta chains came from one sample sequenced in a study of blood T cell repertoires in COVID-19. The assay was immunoSEQ multiplex PCR, and TCRdb's table has in-frame clones only and misses some. The sample shows 150,000 or so clones, about 80% of them seen only once. Sequencing was carried out using peripheral blood. The receptors come from a human donor in a cohort sampled during active COVID-19.

The chain combines TRBV9 with TRBJ2-7, with TRBD2 matching 12 bases. Per germline, CDR1 SGDLS and CDR2 YYNGEE. The CDR3 length is 15 residues. V dropped 4 bases and J dropped 3; count of bases not matched to a gene: 5. The CDR3 here is CASSLTSGSFYEQYF. The CDR3 DNA reads TGTGCCAGCAGCTTGACTAGCGGGAGTTTCTACGAGCAGTACTTC.

The chain has TRBV3-1 (or the pseudogene TRBV3-2) and TRBJ2-7; 9 bases are a match to TRBD2. The CDR3 has 15 amino acids. J gave up 3 bases and V 0 bases, and 3 bases lay outside the gene matches. Germline assignment: CDR1 LGHDT and CDR2 YNNKEL (reference sequence). This CDR3 reads CASSQDPSGIYEQYF. The CDR3 region has the DNA TGTGCCAGCAGCCAAGACCCTAGCGGGATCTACGAGCAGTACTTC.

This clone was observed a single time. The chain employs TRBV12-3 or TRBV12-4 and TRBJ2-7; D remains ambiguous. Trimming removed 6 bases at V and 4 bases at J, with 7 bases between. CDR3 size: 11 residues. This CDR3 is CASSLVYEQYF. CDR3 DNA sequence: TGTGCCAGCAGCCTCGTTTACGAGCAGTACTTC.

The chain recombines TRBV11-2 with TRBJ2-4, with TRBD1 matching over 7 bases. V lost 5 bases and J lost 0; bases outside the gene matches: 4. The CDR3 has 15 residues. Germline-derived CDR1 and CDR2 are SGHAT and FQNNGV. The CDR3 DNA is TGTGCCAGCAGCCATCGGGACAGAGCCAAAAACATTCAGTACTTC. As protein: CASSHRDRAKNIQYF.

This clone came up many times. J is TRBJ2-2 and V is TRBV19, with a weak D call TRBD1 (6 bases). Trimming took 3 bases from V and 7 from J, leaving 12 bases between them. Germline values: CDR1 LNHDA, CDR2 SQIVND (reference sequence). This CDR3 is built from 14 residues. CDR3: CASSIPPDSGELFF. The CDR3 DNA follows: TGTGCCAGTAGTATTCCCCCGGACAGCGGGGAGCTGTTTTTT.

The chain combines TRBV7-2 with TRBJ2-5; 7 bases fit TRBD1. J was trimmed by 1 base and V by 5 bases; bases with no gene match: 4. The germline V gene has CDR1 SGHTA and CDR2 FQGNSA. The CDR3 totals 14 residues. In DNA form, the CDR3 reads TGTGCCAGCAGCCCCGGGACAGTCCAAGAGACCCAGTACTTC. Translating it yields CASSPGTVQETQYF.

V and J are TRBV13 and TRBJ2-7, with unresolved D. The CDR3 extends over 13 amino acids. Trimming left V 3 bases short and J 2 bases short, with 8 bases between. Germline-derived CDR1 and CDR2 are PRHDT and FYEKMQ (reference sequence). The DNA for the CDR3 is TGTGCCAGCAGCTTCGGCCGGGCCTACGAGCAGTACTTC. Protein sequence: CASSFGRAYEQYF.

The chain couples TRBV14 to TRBJ1-1; D is uncertain. This CDR3 is 15 amino acids long. Germline V gives CDR1 SGHDN, CDR2 FVKESK. Trimming removed 0 bases from V and 1 base from J, with 9 bases in between. As DNA, the CDR3 is TGTGCCAGCAGCCAAGAGGGCCATAAGAACACTGAAGCTTTCTTT. This encodes CASSQEGHKNTEAFF.

This rearrangement joins TRBV7-2 to TRBJ2-1, with 8 bases matching TRBD2. J lost 0 bases, V lost 1 base, and 5 bases had no gene match. Germline V gene sequence: CDR1 SGHTA, CDR2 FQGNSA. The CDR3 sequence is 17 residues long. The CDR3 region is CASSLVGGRPSYNEQFF. The CDR3, as DNA: TGTGCCAGCAGCTTAGTCGGCGGGAGGCCCTCCTACAATGAGCAGTTCTTC.

The rearrangement links TRBV2 to TRBJ2-5, with unresolved D. CDR3 length: 14 amino acids. Germline loops: CDR1 SNHLY, CDR2 FYNNEI. V dropped 4 bases and J dropped 0 bases, with 9 bases sitting between them. In DNA, the CDR3 is TGTGCCAGCAGTGGTCGCAGTTACCAAGAGACCCAGTACTTC. As protein: CASSGRSYQETQYF.

The chain combines TRBV4-1 with TRBJ1-1; possible D gene TRBD1, 5 bases. Germline CDR1 MGHRA, CDR2 YSYEKL. CDR3 length: 15 residues. The V end lost 0 bases, the J end lost 1 base, and 9 bases lay between the germline ends. The CDR3 is CASSQDNQGNTEAFF. CDR3 coding DNA: TGCGCCAGCAGCCAAGATAATCAGGGGAACACTGAAGCTTTCTTT.

The rearrangement joins TRBV6-5 to TRBJ1-2, with 7 positions matching TRBD1. The CDR3 consists of 13 residues. Germline V gene lookup returns CDR1 MNHEY and CDR2 SVGAGI. J was trimmed by 4 bases and V by 4 bases; bases with no gene match: 3. As DNA, the CDR3 is TGTGCCAGCAGTTTACAGGGGCCCTATGGCTACACCTTC. Translation gives CASSLQGPYGYTF.

This clone has a single count. The chain is built from TRBV7-2 and TRBJ2-5; 10 bases match TRBD2. This CDR3 region has 16 residues. Germline trimming cut 5 bases from V and 4 bases from J; bases unmatched to any gene: 10. Germline CDR1 is SGHTA and CDR2 is FQGNSA. For the CDR3, the DNA is TGTGCCAGCAGCCACACCCCTAGCGGGAGTAGAGAGACCCAGTACTTC. The encoded protein is CASSHTPSGSRETQYF.

This sequence joins TRBV7-2 and TRBJ1-2, with D perhaps TRBD1 (5 bases). The V end lost 8 bases, the J end lost 2 bases, and 12 bases lay between the germline ends. The V gene's germline CDR1 is SGHTA and CDR2 FQGNSA. CDR3 size: 13 residues. In DNA, the CDR3 is TGTGCCAGCGAAACCCGACAGAACTATGGCTACACCTTC. Encoded protein: CASETRQNYGYTF.

V and J are TRBV25-1 and TRBJ1-1; weak D call: TRBD1 (5 bases). Trimming left V 0 bases short and J 10 bases short, with 18 bases between. The CDR3 loop spans 15 amino acids. Germline CDR1 is MGHDK and CDR2 is SYGVNS. The CDR3 region is CASSEYGEVGRGAFF. CDR3 nucleotides: TGTGCCAGCAGTGAATATGGGGAGGTGGGGAGGGGAGCTTTCTTT.

J is TRBJ2-7 and V is TRBV19; the D gene is possibly TRBD2 (5 bases). The CDR3 sequence is 13 residues long. The germline V and J ends were trimmed by 6 bases and 2 bases, with 11 bases remaining between them. Germline CDR1 is LNHDA and CDR2 is SQIVND (reference sequence). CDR3 in amino acids: CASRKLGTYEQYF. Here the CDR3 DNA reads TGTGCCAGTAGGAAACTAGGGACCTACGAGCAGTACTTC.

The chain couples TRBV6-6 to TRBJ1-1; D is perhaps TRBD1 (6 bases). The CDR3 is 13 amino acids. Germline lookup yields CDR1 MNHNY and CDR2 SVGAGI (reference sequence). V lost 4 bases and J 1 base, leaving 7 bases between the germline ends. Here the CDR3 reads CASSSTGNTEAFF. CDR3 DNA: TGTGCCAGCAGTTCGACAGGGAACACTGAAGCTTTCTTT.

J is TRBJ2-4 and V is TRBV6-2 or TRBV6-3, with TRBD1 matching over 8 bases. Trimming took 2 bases from V and 0 from J; bases not matched to a gene: 15. The CDR3 consists of 20 residues. The V gene's germline CDR1 is MNHEY and CDR2 SVGEGT. The CDR3 DNA is TGTGCCAGCAGTTACGCATCCGGGACAGGTTCCCTAGAAGCCAAAAACATTCAGTACTTC. Protein sequence: CASSYASGTGSLEAKNIQYF.

The rearrangement joins TRBV16 to TRBJ2-3, with 14 bases fitting TRBD2. The CDR3 is 17 residues long. V was clipped by 3 bases and J by 8 bases; unmatched bases: 10. Germline V CDR1 and CDR2: KGHSY, FQNENV. The CDR3 loop reads CASSHSGLAGGRGTQYF. In DNA, the CDR3 is TGTGCCAGCAGCCATTCCGGACTAGCGGGGGGACGCGGTACGCAGTATTTT.

This sequence joins TRBV4-1 and TRBJ1-6, with D perhaps matching TRBD1 (5 bases). V was shortened by 4 bases and J by 9 bases, with 22 bases between the two germline ends. CDR3 length equals 17 residues. Germline CDR1 is MGHRA and CDR2 is YSYEKL. CDR3 sequence (DNA): TGCGCCAGCAGCCGCCAAACCCGGGACTCGAATCGTTCACCCCTCCACTTT. Protein: CASSRQTRDSNRSPLHF.

This sequence joins TRBV3-1 (or the pseudogene TRBV3-2) and TRBJ1-1, with D possibly matching TRBD1 (5 bases). The V gene lost 0 bases and the J gene lost 4 bases, with 6 bases spanning the gap. This CDR3 spans 13 amino acids. In germline, CDR1 is LGHDT, CDR2 YNNKEL (reference sequence). The CDR3 nucleotides are TGTGCCAGCAGCCAAGAGGGGCGCACTGAAGCTTTCTTT. Protein: CASSQEGRTEAFF.

This chain connects TRBV3-1 (or the pseudogene TRBV3-2) to TRBJ2-1, with D uncertain. CDR3 length equals 13 residues. In germline, CDR1 is LGHDT, CDR2 YNNKEL (reference sequence). The ends were cut back, 8 bases at V and 3 bases at J, with 11 bases in the middle. CDR3 region: CASSDTNYNEQFF. CDR3 in DNA: TGTGCCAGCTCAGATACCAACTACAATGAGCAGTTCTTC.